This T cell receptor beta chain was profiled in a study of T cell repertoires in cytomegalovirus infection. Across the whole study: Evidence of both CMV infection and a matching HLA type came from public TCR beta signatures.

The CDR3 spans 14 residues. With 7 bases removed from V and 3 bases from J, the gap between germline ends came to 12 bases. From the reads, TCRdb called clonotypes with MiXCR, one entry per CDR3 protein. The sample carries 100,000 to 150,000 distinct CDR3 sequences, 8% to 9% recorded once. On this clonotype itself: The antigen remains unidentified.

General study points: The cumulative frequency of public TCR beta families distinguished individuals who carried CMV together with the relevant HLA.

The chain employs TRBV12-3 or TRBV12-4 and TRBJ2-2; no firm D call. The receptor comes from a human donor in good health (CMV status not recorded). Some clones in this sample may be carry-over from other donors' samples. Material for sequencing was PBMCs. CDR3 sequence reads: CASNFRDDTGELFF. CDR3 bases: TGTGCCAGCAATTTCCGCGACGACACCGGGGAGCTGTTTTTT.